These 5 T cell receptor beta chains share one sample of origin, sequenced in a study of identical twins. Each CDR3 protein gets one entry after TCRdb re-called the 5' RACE reads with MiXCR. The sample has about 690,000 distinct CDR3 sequences, around 6% seen once. Sequencing input: naive T cells sorted from blood. All receptors derive from a man between 18 and 29 years old in good health.

The rearrangement joins TRBV27 to TRBJ1-1; the match to TRBD1 covers 7 bases. The CDR3 consists of 15 residues. Germline V gene lookup returns CDR1 MNHEY and CDR2 SMNVEV (reference sequence). J gave up 0 bases and V 1 base, and 2 bases lay outside the gene matches. CDR3 nucleotide sequence: TGTGCCAGCAGTTTATGGGGGACAGTGAACACTGAAGCTTTCTTT. Protein: CASSLWGTVNTEAFF.

This clonotype was counted only a few times. The rearrangement uses TRBV12-5 and TRBJ2-7; no clear D. Germline V gene sequence: CDR1 LGHNT, CDR2 FRNRAP. With 6 bases removed from V and 2 bases from J, the gap between germline ends came to 8 bases. CDR3 size: 12 residues. The CDR3 region is CASGGQTYEQYV. Here the CDR3 DNA reads TGTGCTAGTGGGGGCCAGACCTACGAGCAGTACGTC.

The chain couples TRBV6-1 to TRBJ2-2; either TRBD1 or TRBD2 may fit D (5 bases each). This CDR3 is built from 18 residues. V was trimmed by 5 bases and J by 1 base, leaving 20 bases between them. Germline V lookup: CDR1 MNHNS, CDR2 SASEGT. CDR3 sequence (DNA): TGTGCCAGCAGTAGCCGGGACCGATCTTACCTGAACACCGGGGAGCTGTTTTTT. This codes for CASSSRDRSYLNTGELFF.

This clonotype was detected a few times. This chain connects TRBV6-2 or TRBV6-3 to TRBJ2-7; 7 nucleotides line up with TRBD2. J gave up 2 bases and V 5 bases, and 6 bases lay outside the gene matches. Germline lookup yields CDR1 MNHEY and CDR2 SVGEGT. The CDR3 is 14 amino acids. The CDR3 DNA reads as TGTGCCAGCAGTGGGCAGGGACTACCCTACGAGCAGTACGTC. Translating it yields CASSGQGLPYEQYV.

CDR3 sequence: CASSYTIGTASGYTF. CDR3 DNA sequence: TGTGCCAGCAGTTACACAATAGGGACAGCCAGTGGCTACACCTTC. The chain employs TRBV7-2 and TRBJ1-2; the match to TRBD1 covers 7 bases. This CDR3 region has 15 residues. V shed 6 bases, J shed 7 bases, and the junction held 14 bases outside the gene matches. Germline V gene data show CDR1 as SGHTA and CDR2 as FQGNSA.